The 27 T cell receptor beta chains given below trace back to one sample, sequenced in a study of T cells after yellow fever vaccination. TCRdb independently ran MiXCR on the 5' RACE reads; one entry per CDR3 protein. The table shows a few hundred thousand distinct CDR3 sequences, with roughly 8.3% occurring only once. The sample was PBMCs, taken roughly 47 days after the first yellow fever vaccination. The receptor source for this set is a man aged 18 to 29 who received the YFV17D yellow fever vaccine.

The chain combines TRBV6-1 with TRBJ2-3; possibly TRBD1 for D (5 bases). The CDR3 totals 14 residues. V lost 8 bases and J 0 bases, leaving 12 bases between the germline ends. Germline loops: CDR1 MNHNS, CDR2 SASEGT. For the CDR3, the DNA is TGTGCCAGCTCTGGGGCCCAGAGCACAGATACGCAGTATTTT. It is translated as CASSGAQSTDTQYF.

This chain links TRBV12-2 with TRBJ2-5; the table assigns TRBD1, which was not confirmed against the DNA. TRBV12-2 is flagged as a pseudogene. The CDR3 is 17 amino acids. The CDR3 spells CASRPSIEDRGWETQYF. For the CDR3, the DNA is TGTGCAAGTCGCCCATCGATCGAGGACAGGGGATGGGAGACCCAGTACTTC.

This chain links TRBV4-3 with TRBJ1-6; D gene unclear. V was cut by 6 bases and J by 10 bases, with 16 bases left in between. The germline gives CDR1 LGHNA, CDR2 YSLEER. CDR3 length: 14 residues. As DNA, the CDR3 is TGCGCCAGCAGTAGCGATGTGGGGTGGTCACCCCTCCACTTT. This gives the protein CASSSDVGWSPLHF.

This clonotype was found many times. The CDR3 DNA sequence: TGTGCCAGCAGCCCTACGGGGCTGACCGGGGAGCTGTTTTTT. Translating it yields CASSPTGLTGELFF. The rearrangement joins TRBV7-3 to TRBJ2-2, with D perhaps matching TRBD1 or TRBD2 (5 bases each). The CDR3 is 14 amino acids. The V end was cut by 5 bases, the J end by 5 bases, with 12 bases between. Germline V gives CDR1 SGHTA, CDR2 FQGTGA. Drawing the rest from reference TRBV7-3 and TRBJ2-2, the complete variable domain is GAGVSQTPSNKVTEKGKYVELRCDPISGHTALYWYRQSLGQGPEFLIYFQGTGAADDSGLPNDRFFAVRPEGSVSTLKIQRTERGDSAVYLCASSPTGLTGELFFGEGSRLTVL.

This clonotype was detected many times. The rearrangement joins TRBV24-1 to TRBJ2-1, with 9 bases matching TRBD1. The CDR3 sequence is 16 residues long. The junction had 5 bases not matched to a gene; V was cut back by 0 bases and J by 6 bases. Germline V gives CDR1 KGHDR, CDR2 SFDVKD. The CDR3 loop reads CATSDLKDRGGNEQFF. The DNA for the CDR3 is TGTGCCACCAGTGATTTGAAGGACAGGGGTGGCAATGAGCAGTTCTTC.

This chain links TRBV12-3 or TRBV12-4 with TRBJ1-5, with D unclear. V lost 6 bases and J 5 bases, leaving 11 bases between the germline ends. This CDR3 is 13 amino acids long. The CDR3 sequence is CASRQLGDQPQHF. Written as DNA, the CDR3 is TGTGCCAGCAGACAGTTGGGCGATCAGCCCCAGCATTTT.

This clonotype was found many times. The V gene is TRBV11-2, the J gene TRBJ1-1; 7 bases agree with TRBD1. The CDR3 totals 16 residues. The germline gives CDR1 SGHAT, CDR2 FQNNGV. J was trimmed by 11 bases and V by 2 bases; bases with no gene match: 17. DNA of the CDR3: TGTGCCAGCAGCTTAACGCAGGGGGGCTCTAGGGCTCCTGCTTTCTTT. Protein sequence: CASSLTQGGSRAPAFF.

Ten or more counts support this clonotype. The chain links TRBV7-2 to TRBJ1-1; D possibly corresponds to TRBD1 (6 bases). The CDR3 length is 13 residues. The V end lost 7 bases, the J end lost 5 bases, and 14 bases lay between the germline ends. CDR1 is SGHTA and CDR2 is FQGNSA in the germline V gene. The DNA for the CDR3 is TGTGCCAGCACCTTTCAGGGGCTGACTGAAGCTTTCTTT. Protein product: CASTFQGLTEAFF.

V and J are TRBV12-3 or TRBV12-4 and TRBJ2-1; 8 bases map to TRBD1. The CDR3 contains 13 residues. Trimming took 4 bases from V and 9 from J; bases not matched to a gene: 5. CDR3 sequence reads: CASSYLQGGEQFF. The CDR3 DNA sequence: TGTGCCAGCAGTTACCTACAGGGGGGTGAGCAGTTCTTC.

The chain carries TRBV4-1 and TRBJ1-1, with D tentatively TRBD1 (5 bases). Germline V gene sequence: CDR1 MGHRA, CDR2 YSYEKL. Deletions cut 6 bases from V and 3 bases from J, with 11 bases between. The CDR3 contains 13 residues. The CDR3 reads CASRGTQHTEAFF. The DNA for the CDR3 is TGCGCCAGCAGAGGGACTCAGCACACTGAAGCTTTCTTT.

This chain uses TRBV20-1 with TRBJ2-7, with D maybe TRBD1 (5 bases). V was cut by 6 bases and J by 3 bases, with 15 bases left in between. CDR1 is DFQATT, CDR2 SNEGSKA, per germline (reference sequence). The CDR3 is made up of 13 amino acids. CDR3 DNA sequence: TGCAGTGCGACAAACACAGGTTACTACGAGCAGTACTTC. This encodes CSATNTGYYEQYF.

V usage is TRBV6-2 or TRBV6-3 and J usage is TRBJ2-5, with D tentatively TRBD2 (7 bases). The CDR3 is made up of 14 amino acids. The germline CDR1 and CDR2 sequences are MNHEY and SVGEGT. V was shortened by 5 bases and J by 5 bases, with 15 bases between the two germline ends. CDR3 in DNA: TGTGCCAGCAGTACAGACGGGGGGCTGGAGACCCAGTACTTC. Amino acid sequence: CASSTDGGLETQYF.

This clonotype appeared many times. The chain uses TRBV5-4 and TRBJ2-1; D is unclear. The ends were cut back, 5 bases at V and 5 bases at J, with 11 bases in the middle. Germline V gene data show CDR1 as SGHNT and CDR2 as YYREEE (reference sequence). The CDR3 is 13 residues long. CDR3 region: CASRLRVDNEQFF. The CDR3 coding sequence is TGTGCCAGCAGGCTCCGAGTCGACAATGAGCAGTTCTTC.

Many counts were recorded for this clonotype. The gene calls are TRBV28 and TRBJ2-5, with 9 bases aligning to TRBD1. Per germline, CDR1 MDHEN and CDR2 SYDVKM. CDR3 size: 16 residues. V trimming: 2 bases; J trimming: 4 bases; junction bases outside the gene matches: 8. CDR3 sequence: CASSLEGTGNLETQYF. As DNA, the CDR3 is TGTGCCAGCAGTTTAGAAGGGACAGGGAATTTAGAGACCCAGTACTTC.

This rearrangement joins TRBV5-8 to TRBJ2-7, with 9 bases fitting TRBD1. The CDR3 spans 14 residues. Trimming took 4 bases from V and 7 from J; bases not matched to a gene: 9. From germline, CDR1 is SGHTS and CDR2 YDEGEE. The CDR3 nucleotides read TGTGCCAGCAGCCGGGACAGGGAGTTTTCGGAGCAGTACGTC. Translated: CASSRDREFSEQYV.

The chain couples TRBV5-4 to TRBJ2-5; D is undetermined. This CDR3 comprises 13 residues. CDR1 and CDR2 from the germline V gene are SGHNT and YYREEE (reference sequence). Trimming stripped 4 bases from V and 5 bases from J, with 12 bases between. The CDR3 loop is CASSPTPRETQYF. Here the CDR3 DNA reads TGTGCCAGCAGCCCGACCCCCAGGGAGACCCAGTACTTC.

This rearrangement joins TRBV7-9 to TRBJ1-2, with D maybe TRBD1 (5 bases). CDR1 is SEHNR and CDR2 is FQNEAQ in the germline V gene (reference sequence). V shed 2 bases and J shed 6 bases, with 13 bases lying between them. The CDR3 extends over 14 amino acids. The CDR3 DNA is TGTGCCAGCAGCTTAATGGGAGGGGAAGATGGCTACACCTTC. It specifies CASSLMGGEDGYTF. The complete variable domain, with remaining parts taken from reference TRBV7-9 and TRBJ1-2, reads DTGVSQNPRHKITKRGQNVTFRCDPISEHNRLYWYRQTLGQGPEFLTYFQNEAQLEKSRLLSDRFSAERPKGSFSTLEIQRTEQGDSAMYLCASSLMGGEDGYTFGSGTRLTVV.

This clonotype was picked up a small number of times. The chain recombines TRBV4-3 with TRBJ2-3, with D perhaps being TRBD1 or TRBD2 (5 bases each). V dropped 1 base and J dropped 4 bases, with 9 bases sitting between them. CDR3 size: 14 residues. Germline V gene sequence: CDR1 LGHNA, CDR2 YSLEER. The CDR3 bases are TGCGCCAGCAGCCAAGTCGGGACGGCAGATACGCAGTATTTT. Its protein is CASSQVGTADTQYF.

This clonotype has only a few counts. The chain employs TRBV5-1 and TRBJ1-1; D might be TRBD1 (5 bases). V was cut by 3 bases and J by 7 bases, with 7 bases left in between. CDR3 size: 11 residues. Germline lookup yields CDR1 SGHRS and CDR2 YFSETQ. CDR3 nucleotide sequence: TGCGCCAGCAGCTGGGGCCTTGAAGCTTTCTTT. Encoded protein: CASSWGLEAFF.

The V and J genes are TRBV6-6 and TRBJ1-1, with D unclear. This CDR3 has 13 amino acids. CDR1 is MNHNY and CDR2 is SVGAGI in the germline V gene (reference sequence). Trimming took 6 bases from V and 6 from J, leaving 14 bases between them. CDR3: CASRELDGSEAFF. The DNA of the CDR3 is TGTGCCAGCAGAGAGCTGGACGGCTCTGAAGCTTTCTTT.

V is TRBV5-6 and J is TRBJ2-5; D is uncertain. The V end was cut by 4 bases, the J end by 2 bases, with 12 bases between. CDR1 is SGHDT, CDR2 YYEEEE, per germline. There are 14 residues in the CDR3. DNA for the CDR3: TGTGCCAGCAGCGACCCAGGAGTTCAAGAGACCCAGTACTTC. It encodes CASSDPGVQETQYF.

In DNA, the CDR3 is TGTGCCATCAGGACGGGCGGGGGGTACACCGGGGAGCTGTTTTTT. This codes for CAIRTGGGYTGELFF. V is TRBV10-3 and J is TRBJ2-2, with 8 bases matching TRBD2. The CDR3 has 15 amino acids. The V gene's germline CDR1 is ENHRY and CDR2 SYGVKD. Trimming at V came to 6 bases and at J to 3 bases, leaving 6 bases not matched to a gene.

The chain employs TRBV4-2 and TRBJ2-3; 7 bases are a match to TRBD2. V lost 0 bases, J lost 2 bases, and 5 bases stayed unmatched. Germline lookup yields CDR1 LGHNA and CDR2 YNFKEQ. There are 16 residues in the CDR3. In DNA, the CDR3 is TGTGCCAGCAGCCAAGAGGGAGGGGCCCCCACAGATACGCAGTATTTT. Translation gives CASSQEGGAPTDTQYF.

This sequence joins TRBV19 and TRBJ2-6, with D perhaps assigned TRBD1 or TRBD2 (5 bases each). Trimming took off 0 bases at V and 9 bases at J, with 18 bases between the two ends. This CDR3 contains 17 residues. Per germline, CDR1 LNHDA and CDR2 SQIVND (reference sequence). The CDR3 bases are TGTGCCAGTAGTATAGATCAACGGGGCCAGAAGTACAACGTCCTGACTTTC. It encodes CASSIDQRGQKYNVLTF.

This clonotype has at least ten counts. This chain joins TRBV7-2 and TRBJ2-2, with TRBD1 as a possible D gene (5 bases). The CDR3 totals 16 residues. Germline values: CDR1 SGHTA, CDR2 FQGNSA. V was clipped by 0 bases and J by 6 bases, with 14 bases between them. The CDR3: CASSLATAWGAGELFF. CDR3 bases: TGTGCCAGCAGCTTAGCCACAGCCTGGGGCGCCGGGGAGCTGTTTTTT. The entire variable domain, with the rest obtained from reference TRBV7-2 and TRBJ2-2, is as follows: GAGVSQSPSNKVTEKGKDVELRCDPISGHTALYWYRQSLGQGLEFLIYFQGNSAPDKSGLPSDRFSAERTGGSVSTLTIQRTQQEDSAVYLCASSLATAWGAGELFFGEGSRLTVL.

V is TRBV28 and J is TRBJ2-3, with 9 bases lining up with TRBD2. V dropped 6 bases and J dropped 0; count of bases not matched to a gene: 13. Germline-derived CDR1 and CDR2 are MDHEN and SYDVKM. There are 18 residues in the CDR3. The CDR3: CASSPNERGAASTDTQYF. The CDR3 DNA reads TGTGCCAGCAGCCCTAACGAGCGGGGGGCGGCAAGCACAGATACGCAGTATTTT.

In its sample, this clonotype was seen a few times. This chain joins TRBV7-2 and TRBJ2-7; D is unclear. Per germline, CDR1 SGHTA and CDR2 FQGNSA. This CDR3 contains 13 residues. V lost 1 base and J 6 bases, leaving 10 bases between the germline ends. The CDR3 DNA reads as TGTGCCAGCAGCTTAGAGGCTTTCGGCGAGCAGTACGTC. It yields the protein CASSLEAFGEQYV.